This entry is about one T cell receptor (beta chain). Its cognate antigen is unknown. The germline V gene encodes CDR1 SGHRS and CDR2 YFSETQ. This CDR3 region has 14 residues. With V trimmed by 3 bases and J by 5 bases, 5 bases remained unmatched. Libraries were made from TCR beta cDNA, and they carried unique molecular identifiers. Researchers reported approximately 480,000 cDNA molecules coming from roughly 0.93 to 9.6 million T cells. MiXCR was run by TCRdb on the PCR reads, yielding one entry per CDR3 protein. The data hold hundreds of thousands of distinct CDR3 sequences, with about 60% observed a single time. The sample originates from a study of post-analysis software for immune sequencing data. At the level of the study: Relapsing-remitting, secondary progressive and progressive-relapsing courses of multiple sclerosis were included.

Study results and caveats: Multiple sclerosis was associated with a significant reduction in normalized Chao1 diversity relative to controls. Strong same-batch co-clustering of samples appeared with F measure clustering. Patients carried roughly 5 TRBV segments more frequently than controls did, and TRBV5-6, TRBV5-1 and TRBV20-1 were among them.

The sequencing input was blood. V usage is TRBV5-1 and J usage is TRBJ2-7, with 10 bases that match TRBD2. This sequence originates from a girl aged 2 to 9 with multiple sclerosis. DNA for the CDR3: TGCGCCAGCAGCTCCGGGACTAGCGACGACGAGCAGTACTTC. This sequence encodes CASSSGTSDDEQYF.